Below are 13 T cell receptor beta chains sequenced from a single sample in a study of blood T cell repertoires in COVID-19. Only in-frame clones appear in the TCRdb table, and some are missing; sequencing was by immunoSEQ multiplex PCR. The sample includes roughly 150,000 clones, approximately 84% of them seen just once. Sequences were obtained from peripheral blood. The receptors stem from a woman aged 80 or older with COVID-19, enrolled during active disease.

This clone has a single count. The gene calls are TRBV2 and TRBJ2-7; D may be TRBD2 (5 bases). The V and J ends lost 3 bases and 3 bases respectively, with 18 bases between them. The CDR3 consists of 16 residues. CDR1 SNHLY and CDR2 FYNNEI come from the germline V gene. The CDR3 loop is CASSDPGKADVYEQYF. The CDR3 DNA sequence: TGTGCCAGCAGTGACCCCGGGAAGGCGGATGTCTACGAGCAGTACTTC. The complete variable domain, with remaining parts taken from reference TRBV2 and TRBJ2-7, reads EPEVTQTPSHQVTQMGQEVILRCVPISNHLYFYWYRQILGQKVEFLVSFYNNEISEKSEIFDDQFSVERPDGSNFTLKIRSTKLEDSAMYFCASSDPGKADVYEQYFGPGTRLTVT.

The V and J genes are TRBV10-3 and TRBJ2-6; D not resolved. Trimming shortened V by 2 bases and J by 9 bases, and 8 bases separated the two germline ends. This CDR3 region has 13 residues. CDR1 and CDR2 (germline): ENHRY, SYGVKD. The CDR3: CAISEPLGNVLTF. CDR3 DNA: TGTGCCATCAGTGAGCCTCTCGGCAACGTCCTGACTTTC.

This clone was counted a single time. J is TRBJ2-1 and V is TRBV19; 11 nucleotides align to TRBD2. The V gene's germline CDR1 is LNHDA and CDR2 SQIVND (reference sequence). The V segment lost 3 bases and the J segment 9 bases; nucleotides outside the gene matches: 13. This CDR3 spans 17 amino acids. DNA for the CDR3: TGTGCCAGTAGTATGGCCCTTACTAGCGGGAGTAGAGGTGAGCAGTTCTTC. Its protein is CASSMALTSGSRGEQFF. Full variable domain (missing parts from reference TRBV19 and TRBJ2-1): DGGITQSPKYLFRKEGQNVTLSCEQNLNHDAMYWYRQDPGQGLRLIYYSQIVNDFQKGDIAEGYSVSREKKESFPLTVTSAQKNPTAFYLCASSMALTSGSRGEQFFGPGTRLTVL.

The V gene is TRBV19, the J gene TRBJ1-1; D not resolved. Germline CDR1 is LNHDA and CDR2 is SQIVND (reference sequence). V shed 3 bases and J shed 0 bases, with 8 bases lying between them. CDR3 length equals 14 residues. The DNA for the CDR3 is TGTGCCAGTAGTATGGGCAGAATGAACACTGAAGCTTTCTTT. Translating gives CASSMGRMNTEAFF.

V and J are TRBV5-1 and TRBJ2-7; 11 positions agree with TRBD2. The CDR3 is 17 residues long. Germline-derived CDR1 and CDR2 are SGHRS and YFSETQ. V dropped 1 base and J dropped 1; count of bases not matched to a gene: 7. CDR3 DNA: TGCGCCAGCAGCTTGTGGCCAACTAGCGGGAGATCCTACGAGCAGTACTTC. Residues: CASSLWPTSGRSYEQYF.

CDR3 region: CAWRRQGAGHTEAFF. The CDR3 nucleotides read TGTGCCTGGAGGAGACAGGGGGCTGGTCACACTGAAGCTTTCTTT. This chain joins TRBV30 and TRBJ1-1, with 10 bases fitting TRBD1. Germline assignment: CDR1 GTSNPN and CDR2 SVGIG (reference sequence). CDR3 length equals 15 residues. V dropped 3 bases and J dropped 3; count of bases not matched to a gene: 7.

The chain links TRBV28 to TRBJ2-7; 9 bases match TRBD2. The CDR3 runs to 16 residues. Germline lookup yields CDR1 MDHEN and CDR2 SYDVKM. V gave up 3 bases and J gave up 5 bases; unmatched junction bases: 11. The CDR3 protein is CASSFSGGRAYHEQYF. CDR3 in DNA: TGTGCCAGCAGTTTCTCAGGCGGGAGGGCCTACCACGAGCAGTACTTC.

The chain combines TRBV12-2 with TRBJ1-2; the table gives TRBD1 as D, unverified against the DNA. TRBV12-2 is flagged as a pseudogene. This CDR3 contains 17 residues. As DNA, the CDR3 is TGTGCAAGTCGCTTAGACGTGGGCCGGGACAGCGACTATGGCTACACCTTC. It is translated as CASRLDVGRDSDYGYTF.

V usage is TRBV2 and J usage is TRBJ2-7, with 8 bases aligning to TRBD1. The CDR3 spans 13 residues. Germline CDR1 and CDR2: SNHLY and FYNNEI. V was pared by 4 bases and J by 6 bases, with 5 bases of the junction left unmatched. The CDR3 nucleotides read TGTGCCAGCAGTGGGACAGGGTTGGGCGAGCAGTACTTC. Translation gives CASSGTGLGEQYF.

The V gene is TRBV28, the J gene TRBJ2-5; weak D call: TRBD2 (5 bases). Germline V gives CDR1 MDHEN, CDR2 SYDVKM. The V end was cut by 5 bases, the J end by 1 base, with 14 bases between. The CDR3 is 15 residues long. The CDR3 DNA sequence: TGTGCCAGCAGTCCCTTGGACGGACTCCAAGAGACCCAGTACTTC. It is translated as CASSPLDGLQETQYF.

This clone occurred once. The genes are TRBV10-3 and TRBJ1-5, with D possibly TRBD1 on 6 matching bases. In germline, CDR1 is ENHRY, CDR2 SYGVKD. The V gene lost 9 bases and the J gene lost 0 bases, with 12 bases spanning the gap. The length of the CDR3 is 14 residues. CDR3 amino acids: CAIRQANSNQPQHF. In nucleotides, the CDR3 is TGTGCCATAAGACAGGCAAATAGCAATCAGCCCCAGCATTTT.

The chain carries TRBV10-3 and TRBJ2-7, with 8 nucleotides matching TRBD1. V shed 3 bases, J shed 5 bases, and the junction held 9 bases outside the gene matches. The CDR3 contains 15 residues. Germline assignment: CDR1 ENHRY and CDR2 SYGVKD. The chain's CDR3 is CAISDEQGVRDEQYF. CDR3 DNA: TGTGCCATCAGTGACGAACAGGGGGTCAGAGACGAGCAGTACTTC.

The chain recombines TRBV27 with TRBJ2-7, with 8 bases that match TRBD2. The junction had 13 bases not matched to a gene; V was cut back by 3 bases and J by 6 bases. CDR1 is MNHEY, CDR2 SMNVEV, per germline (reference sequence). This CDR3 is built from 16 residues. The CDR3 nucleotides read TGTGCCAGCAGTTTCTTCGGGAGGGAGTTTCTGGGCGAGCAGTACTTC. Translating gives CASSFFGREFLGEQYF.